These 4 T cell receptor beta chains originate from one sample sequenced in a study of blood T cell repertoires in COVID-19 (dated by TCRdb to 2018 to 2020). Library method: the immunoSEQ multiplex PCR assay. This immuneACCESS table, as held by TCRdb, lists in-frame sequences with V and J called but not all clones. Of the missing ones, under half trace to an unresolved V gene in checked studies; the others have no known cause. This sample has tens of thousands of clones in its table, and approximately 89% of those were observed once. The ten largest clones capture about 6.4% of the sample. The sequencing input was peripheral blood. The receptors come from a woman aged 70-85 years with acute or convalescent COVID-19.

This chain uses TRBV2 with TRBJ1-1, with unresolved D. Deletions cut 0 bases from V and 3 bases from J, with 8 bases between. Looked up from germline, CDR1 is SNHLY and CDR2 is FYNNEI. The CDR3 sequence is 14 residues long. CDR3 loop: CASSEAHYYTEAFF. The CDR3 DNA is TGTGCCAGCAGTGAAGCGCATTACTACACTGAAGCTTTCTTT.

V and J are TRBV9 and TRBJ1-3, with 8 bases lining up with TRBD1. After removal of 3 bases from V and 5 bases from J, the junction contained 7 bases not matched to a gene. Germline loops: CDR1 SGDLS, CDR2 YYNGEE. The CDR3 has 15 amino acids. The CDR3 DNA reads TGTGCCAGCAGCGCCGGGACAGGAGAAAGAAACACCATATATTTT. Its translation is CASSAGTGERNTIYF.

CDR3 sequence (DNA): TGTGCCAGCAGCGCCACTCCCGTGACAGGGAATCAGCCCCAGCATTTT. Protein product: CASSATPVTGNQPQHF. The chain recombines TRBV9 with TRBJ1-5; 7 bases are shared with TRBD1. The germline V gene encodes CDR1 SGDLS and CDR2 YYNGEE. The CDR3 extends over 16 amino acids. J lost 4 bases, V lost 3 bases, and 10 bases had no gene match.

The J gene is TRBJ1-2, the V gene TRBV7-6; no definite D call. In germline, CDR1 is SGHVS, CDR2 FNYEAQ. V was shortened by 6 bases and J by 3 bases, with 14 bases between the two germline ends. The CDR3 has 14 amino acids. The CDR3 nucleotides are TGTGCCAGCAGTTCTGGCCCGTTCGACTATGGCTACACCTTC. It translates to CASSSGPFDYGYTF.